These 9 T cell receptor beta chains came from one sample sequenced in a study of cytomegalovirus exposure and HLA in healthy donors. 60 Vbeta and 13 Jbeta primers were used in PCR. TCRdb's table, derived via immunoSEQ multiplex PCR, lists solely in-frame clones and lacks some. The table shows over 200,000 clones, with more than 75% occurring only once. Sequencing was carried out using PBMCs. The source is a human donor in good health.

The chain joins TRBV9 to TRBJ1-2; no definite D call. CDR1 SGDLS and CDR2 YYNGEE come from the germline V gene. The CDR3 spans 15 residues. V lost 5 bases, J lost 0 bases, and 14 bases lay in between. CDR3 coding DNA: TGTGCCAGCAGGTACACAGCTTCAGCTAACTATGGCTACACCTTC. Protein product: CASRYTASANYGYTF.

This CDR3 reads CASNQPGTGGETQYF. CDR3 DNA sequence: TGTGCCAGCAATCAACCAGGGACAGGGGGAGAGACCCAGTACTTC. The chain carries TRBV2 and TRBJ2-5; 11 positions agree with TRBD1. CDR1 is SNHLY, CDR2 FYNNEI, per germline. J gave up 4 bases and V 7 bases, and 8 bases lay outside the gene matches. The CDR3 totals 15 residues.

Note on this clone: The sample carries other DNA sequences with the same CDR3. J is TRBJ1-5 and V is TRBV6-5; 8 nucleotides agree with TRBD1. V lost 2 bases, J lost 1 base, and 1 base stayed unmatched. Per the germline V gene, CDR1 is MNHEY and CDR2 is SVGAGI. This CDR3 has 15 amino acids. The CDR3 nucleotides read TGTGCCAGCAGTTACGGGACAGGAAGCAATCAGCCCCAGCATTTT. Protein product: CASSYGTGSNQPQHF.

V usage is TRBV2 and J usage is TRBJ2-7, with D maybe TRBD2 (6 bases). V dropped 9 bases and J dropped 5 bases, with 14 bases sitting between them. This CDR3 spans 12 amino acids. The germline gives CDR1 SNHLY, CDR2 FYNNEI. The DNA of the CDR3 is TGTGCCAGTGGACGGGAGAAAGACGAGCAGTACTTC. It encodes CASGREKDEQYF.

This chain uses TRBV9 with TRBJ2-1; TRBD1 aligns across 8 bases. CDR1 SGDLS and CDR2 YYNGEE come from the germline V gene. V was pared by 4 bases and J by 4 bases, with 13 bases of the junction left unmatched. This CDR3 has 17 residues. The chain's CDR3 is CASSPDRGLHRYNEQFF. CDR3 sequence (DNA): TGTGCCAGCAGCCCAGACAGGGGTCTTCATCGGTACAATGAGCAGTTCTTC.

This rearrangement joins TRBV16 to TRBJ1-1; TRBD1 matches 8 bases. This CDR3 comprises 15 residues. Germline values: CDR1 KGHSY, CDR2 FQNENV. V dropped 3 bases and J dropped 6; count of bases not matched to a gene: 9. CDR3 nucleotides: TGTGCCAGCAGCCAGAACAGGGGGGGAATCGCTGAAGCTTTCTTT. Amino acid sequence: CASSQNRGGIAEAFF.

The chain employs TRBV6-5 and TRBJ2-2; weak D call: TRBD2 (5 bases). Germline V gene data show CDR1 as MNHEY and CDR2 as SVGAGI. The CDR3 loop spans 14 amino acids. The V and J ends lost 7 bases and 1 base respectively, with 10 bases between them. The DNA of the CDR3 is TGTGCCAGCACCCCTCGGGAGAACACCGGGGAGCTGTTTTTT. Protein sequence: CASTPRENTGELFF.

This rearrangement joins TRBV19 to TRBJ2-5; TRBD1 matches at 11 bases. Germline lookup yields CDR1 LNHDA and CDR2 SQIVND (reference sequence). J lost 4 bases, V lost 1 base, and 11 bases had no gene match. This CDR3 contains 18 residues. In DNA form, the CDR3 reads TGTGCCAGTAGTATAGTCTTTGGACAGGGGGCGCGAGGAGAGACCCAGTACTTC. This encodes CASSIVFGQGARGETQYF.

This chain uses TRBV28 with TRBJ2-5; D perhaps matches TRBD1 (6 bases). CDR1 and CDR2 (germline): MDHEN, SYDVKM. The V end was cut by 3 bases, the J end by 1 base, with 15 bases between. There are 16 residues in the CDR3. The CDR3 here is CASSFPYGQIQETQYF. In DNA form, the CDR3 reads TGTGCCAGCAGTTTCCCCTACGGACAGATCCAAGAGACCCAGTACTTC.